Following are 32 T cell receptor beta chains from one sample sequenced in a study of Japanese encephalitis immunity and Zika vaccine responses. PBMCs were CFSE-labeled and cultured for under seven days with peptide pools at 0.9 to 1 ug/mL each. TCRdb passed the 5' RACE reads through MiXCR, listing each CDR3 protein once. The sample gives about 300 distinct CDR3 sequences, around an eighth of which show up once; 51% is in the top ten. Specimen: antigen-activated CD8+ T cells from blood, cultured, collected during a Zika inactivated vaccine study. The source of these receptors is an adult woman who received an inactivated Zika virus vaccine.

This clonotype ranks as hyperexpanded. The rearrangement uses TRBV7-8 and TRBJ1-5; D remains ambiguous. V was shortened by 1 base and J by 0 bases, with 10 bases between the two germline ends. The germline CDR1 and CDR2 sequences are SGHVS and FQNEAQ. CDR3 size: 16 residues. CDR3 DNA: TGTGCCAGCAGCTTAGATACGGAGTATAGCAATCAGCCCCAGCATTTT. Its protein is CASSLDTEYSNQPQHF.

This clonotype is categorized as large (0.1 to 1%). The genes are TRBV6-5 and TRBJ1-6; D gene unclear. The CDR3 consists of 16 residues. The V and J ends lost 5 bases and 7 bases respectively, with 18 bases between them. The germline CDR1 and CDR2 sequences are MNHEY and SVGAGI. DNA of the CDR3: TGTGCCAGCAGTGGCGGGAGTACTTTCGCAAATTCACCCCTCCACTTT. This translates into CASSGGSTFANSPLHF.

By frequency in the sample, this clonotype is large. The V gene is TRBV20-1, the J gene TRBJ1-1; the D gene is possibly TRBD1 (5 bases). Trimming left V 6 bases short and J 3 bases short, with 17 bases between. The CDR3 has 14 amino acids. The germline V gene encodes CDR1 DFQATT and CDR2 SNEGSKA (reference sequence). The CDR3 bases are TGCAGTGCCTCCGGGGCAGATAGTTACACTGAAGCTTTCTTT. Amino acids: CSASGADSYTEAFF.

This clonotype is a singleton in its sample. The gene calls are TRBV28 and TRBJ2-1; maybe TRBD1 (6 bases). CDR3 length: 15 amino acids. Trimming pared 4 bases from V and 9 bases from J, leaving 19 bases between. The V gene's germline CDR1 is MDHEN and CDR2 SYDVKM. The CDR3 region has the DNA TGTGCCAGCAGTTCGACAGGTCAGGCTTTCAGTGAGCAGTTCTTC. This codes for CASSSTGQAFSEQFF. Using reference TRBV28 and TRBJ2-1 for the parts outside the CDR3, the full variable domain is DVKVTQSSRYLVKRTGEKVFLECVQDMDHENMFWYRQDPGLGLRLIYFSYDVKMKEKGDIPEGYSVSREKKERFSLILESASTNQTSMYLCASSSTGQAFSEQFFGPGTRLTVL.

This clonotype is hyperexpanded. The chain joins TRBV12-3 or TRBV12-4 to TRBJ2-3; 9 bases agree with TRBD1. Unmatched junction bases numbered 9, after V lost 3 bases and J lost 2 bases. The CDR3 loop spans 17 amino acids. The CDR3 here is CASSFPAGDRVTDTQYF. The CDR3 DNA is TGTGCCAGCAGTTTTCCCGCCGGGGACAGGGTCACAGATACGCAGTATTTT.

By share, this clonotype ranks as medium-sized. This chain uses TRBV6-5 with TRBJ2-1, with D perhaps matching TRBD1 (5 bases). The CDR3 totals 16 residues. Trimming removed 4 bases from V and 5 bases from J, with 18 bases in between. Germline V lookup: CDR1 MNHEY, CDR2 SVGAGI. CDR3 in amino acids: CASSFGAGFTHNEQFF. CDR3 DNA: TGTGCCAGCAGTTTTGGGGCAGGGTTTACCCACAATGAGCAGTTCTTC.

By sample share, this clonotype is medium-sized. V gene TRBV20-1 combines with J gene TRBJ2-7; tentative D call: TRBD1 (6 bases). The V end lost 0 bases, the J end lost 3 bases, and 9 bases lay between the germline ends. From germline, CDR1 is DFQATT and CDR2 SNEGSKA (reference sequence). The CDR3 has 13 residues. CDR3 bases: TGCAGTGCTAGAGACTTACAGGGCTACGAGCAGTACTTC. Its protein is CSARDLQGYEQYF.

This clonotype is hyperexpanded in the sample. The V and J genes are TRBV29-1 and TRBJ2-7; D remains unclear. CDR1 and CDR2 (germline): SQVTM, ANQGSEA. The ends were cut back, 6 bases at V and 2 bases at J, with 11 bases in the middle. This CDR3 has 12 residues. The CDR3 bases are TGCAGCGTCCAAGTAGGAACCTACGAGCAGTACTTC. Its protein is CSVQVGTYEQYF.

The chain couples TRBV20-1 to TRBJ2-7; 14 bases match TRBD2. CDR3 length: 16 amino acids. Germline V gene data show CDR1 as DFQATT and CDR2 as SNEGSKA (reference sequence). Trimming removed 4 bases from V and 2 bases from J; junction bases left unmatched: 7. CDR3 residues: CSATGLAGGETYEQYF. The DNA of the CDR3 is TGCAGTGCTACCGGACTAGCGGGGGGCGAAACCTACGAGCAGTACTTC.

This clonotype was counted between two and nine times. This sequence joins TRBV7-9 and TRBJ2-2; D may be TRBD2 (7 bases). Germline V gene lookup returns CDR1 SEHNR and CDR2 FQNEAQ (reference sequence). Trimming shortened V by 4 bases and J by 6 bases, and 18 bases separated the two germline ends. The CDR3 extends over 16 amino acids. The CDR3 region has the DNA TGTGCCAGCAGCTGGAGGGGGGGTTTCACATCCGGGGAGCTGTTTTTT. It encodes CASSWRGGFTSGELFF.

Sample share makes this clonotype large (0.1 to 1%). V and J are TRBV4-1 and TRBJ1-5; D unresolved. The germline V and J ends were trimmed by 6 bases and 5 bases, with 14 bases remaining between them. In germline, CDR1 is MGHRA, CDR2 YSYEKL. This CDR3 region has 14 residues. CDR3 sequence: CASRLTLYDQPQHF. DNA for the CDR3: TGCGCCAGCAGACTTACACTGTACGATCAGCCCCAGCATTTT.

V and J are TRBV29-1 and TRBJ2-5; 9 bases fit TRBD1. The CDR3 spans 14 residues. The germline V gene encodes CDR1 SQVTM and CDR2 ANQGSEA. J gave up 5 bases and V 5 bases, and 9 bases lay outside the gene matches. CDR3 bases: TGCAGCGTTCCCACAGGGGGCGAGGACGAGACCCAGTACTTC. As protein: CSVPTGGEDETQYF.

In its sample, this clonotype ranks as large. The DNA of the CDR3 is TGCGCCAGCAGCCAAGAGACTAGCGTGCGAGAGACCCAGTACTTC. It specifies CASSQETSVRETQYF. V and J are TRBV4-1 and TRBJ2-5; 8 bases map to TRBD2. CDR1 is MGHRA, CDR2 YSYEKL, per germline. Trimming cost V 0 bases and J 4 bases; bases outside gene matches: 4. The CDR3 length is 15 residues.

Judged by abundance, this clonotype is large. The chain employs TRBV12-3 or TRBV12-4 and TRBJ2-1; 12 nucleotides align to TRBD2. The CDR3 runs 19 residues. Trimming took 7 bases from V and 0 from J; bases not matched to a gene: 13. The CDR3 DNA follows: TGTGCCAGCACCGATGCCGGGACTAGCGGGTTTAGCTCCTACAATGAGCAGTTCTTC. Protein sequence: CASTDAGTSGFSSYNEQFF.

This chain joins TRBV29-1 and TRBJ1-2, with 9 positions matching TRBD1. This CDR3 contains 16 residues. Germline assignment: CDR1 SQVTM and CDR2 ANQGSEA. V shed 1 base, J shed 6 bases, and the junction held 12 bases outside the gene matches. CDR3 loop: CSVEGRGQGLLDGYTF. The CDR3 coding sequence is TGCAGCGTTGAAGGAAGGGGACAGGGTCTTTTGGATGGCTACACCTTC.

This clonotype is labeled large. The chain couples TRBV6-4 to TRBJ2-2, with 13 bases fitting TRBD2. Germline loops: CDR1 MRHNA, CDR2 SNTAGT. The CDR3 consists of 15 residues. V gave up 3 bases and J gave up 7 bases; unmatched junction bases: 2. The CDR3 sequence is CASSERLAGGGELFF. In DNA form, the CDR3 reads TGTGCCAGCAGTGAAAGACTAGCGGGAGGCGGGGAGCTGTTTTTT.

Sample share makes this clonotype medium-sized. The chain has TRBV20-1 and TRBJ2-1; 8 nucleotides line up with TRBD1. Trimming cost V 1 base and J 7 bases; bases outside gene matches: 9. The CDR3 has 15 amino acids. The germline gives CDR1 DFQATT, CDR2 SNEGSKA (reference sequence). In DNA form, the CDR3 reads TGCAGTGCTAGAGTACCGGGACAGGATTTAAATGAGCAGTTCTTC. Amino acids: CSARVPGQDLNEQFF.

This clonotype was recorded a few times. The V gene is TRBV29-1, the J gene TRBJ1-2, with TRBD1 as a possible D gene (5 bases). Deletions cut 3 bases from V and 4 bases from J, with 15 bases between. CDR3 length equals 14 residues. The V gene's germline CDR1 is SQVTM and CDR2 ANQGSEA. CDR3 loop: CSVDGGGGAYGYTF. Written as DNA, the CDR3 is TGCAGCGTTGATGGGGGTGGAGGGGCCTATGGCTACACCTTC.

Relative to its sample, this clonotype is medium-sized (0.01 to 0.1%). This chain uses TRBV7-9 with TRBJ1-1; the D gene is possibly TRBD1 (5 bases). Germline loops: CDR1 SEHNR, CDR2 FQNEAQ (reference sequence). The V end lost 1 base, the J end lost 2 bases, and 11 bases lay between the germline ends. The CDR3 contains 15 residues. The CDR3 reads CASSLGQTLNTEAFF. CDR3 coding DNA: TGTGCCAGCAGCTTAGGACAGACGTTAAACACTGAAGCTTTCTTT.

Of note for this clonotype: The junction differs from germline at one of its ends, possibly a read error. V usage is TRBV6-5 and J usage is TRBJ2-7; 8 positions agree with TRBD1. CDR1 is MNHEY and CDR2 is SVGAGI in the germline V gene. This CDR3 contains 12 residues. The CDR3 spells CVSSRQGSEQYF. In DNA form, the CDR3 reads TGTGTCAGCAGTCGACAGGGGAGCGAGCAGTACTTC.

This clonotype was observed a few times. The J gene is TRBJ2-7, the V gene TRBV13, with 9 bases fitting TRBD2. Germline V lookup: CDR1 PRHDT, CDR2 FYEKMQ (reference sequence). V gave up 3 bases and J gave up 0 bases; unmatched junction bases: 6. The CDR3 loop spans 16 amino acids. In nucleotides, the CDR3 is TGTGCCAGCAGCTTTAAGCGGGAGGCGGGCTCCTACGAGCAGTACTTC. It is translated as CASSFKREAGSYEQYF.

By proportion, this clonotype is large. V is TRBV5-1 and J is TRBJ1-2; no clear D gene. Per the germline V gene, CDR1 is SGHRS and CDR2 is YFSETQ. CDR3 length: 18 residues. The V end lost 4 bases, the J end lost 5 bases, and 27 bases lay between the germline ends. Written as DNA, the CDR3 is TGCGCCAGCAGCCTCGACCCCCTATTGGACCATAAGTATTATGGCTACACCTTC. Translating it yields CASSLDPLLDHKYYGYTF.

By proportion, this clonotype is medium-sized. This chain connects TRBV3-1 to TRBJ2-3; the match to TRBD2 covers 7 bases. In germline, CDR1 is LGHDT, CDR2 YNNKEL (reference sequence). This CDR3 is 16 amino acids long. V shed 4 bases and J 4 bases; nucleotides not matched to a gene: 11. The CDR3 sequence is CASSRRDYSLADTQYF. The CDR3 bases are TGTGCCAGCAGCCGACGGGACTATAGCTTAGCAGATACGCAGTATTTT.

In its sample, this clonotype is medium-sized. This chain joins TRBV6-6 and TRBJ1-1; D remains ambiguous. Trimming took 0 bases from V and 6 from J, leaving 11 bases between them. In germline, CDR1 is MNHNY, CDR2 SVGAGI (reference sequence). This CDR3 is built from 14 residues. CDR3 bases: TGTGCCAGCAGTTACTCAGGAGCGGTCGCTGAAGCTTTCTTT. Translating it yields CASSYSGAVAEAFF.

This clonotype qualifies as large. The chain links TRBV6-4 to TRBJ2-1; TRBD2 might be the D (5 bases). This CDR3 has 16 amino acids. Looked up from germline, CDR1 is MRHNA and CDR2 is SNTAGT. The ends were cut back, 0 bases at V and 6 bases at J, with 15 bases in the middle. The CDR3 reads CASSDSIESGSNEQFF. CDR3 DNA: TGTGCCAGCAGTGACTCGATTGAGAGCGGTAGCAATGAGCAGTTCTTC.

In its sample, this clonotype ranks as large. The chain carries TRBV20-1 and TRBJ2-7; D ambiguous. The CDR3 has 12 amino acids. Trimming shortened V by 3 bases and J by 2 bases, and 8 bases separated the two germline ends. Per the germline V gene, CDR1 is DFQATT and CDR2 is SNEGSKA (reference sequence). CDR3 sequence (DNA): TGCAGTGCTAGCGAGAACACCTACGAGCAGTACTTC. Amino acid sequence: CSASENTYEQYF.

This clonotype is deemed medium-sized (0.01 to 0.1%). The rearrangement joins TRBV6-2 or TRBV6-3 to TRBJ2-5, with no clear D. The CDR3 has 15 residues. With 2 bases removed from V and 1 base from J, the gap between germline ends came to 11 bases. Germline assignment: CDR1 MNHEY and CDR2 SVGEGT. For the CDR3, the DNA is TGTGCCAGCAGTTACGGCAGCCGCATCCAAGAGACCCAGTACTTC. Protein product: CASSYGSRIQETQYF.

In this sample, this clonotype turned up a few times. This chain's CDR3 is CSARDSRQGDTGELFF. CDR3 DNA: TGCAGTGCTAGAGACTCAAGACAGGGCGACACCGGGGAGCTGTTTTTT. This chain links TRBV20-1 with TRBJ2-2; TRBD1 agrees at 7 bases. V lost 0 bases and J lost 3; bases outside the gene matches: 7. CDR1 and CDR2 from the germline V gene are DFQATT and SNEGSKA (reference sequence). The CDR3 totals 16 residues.

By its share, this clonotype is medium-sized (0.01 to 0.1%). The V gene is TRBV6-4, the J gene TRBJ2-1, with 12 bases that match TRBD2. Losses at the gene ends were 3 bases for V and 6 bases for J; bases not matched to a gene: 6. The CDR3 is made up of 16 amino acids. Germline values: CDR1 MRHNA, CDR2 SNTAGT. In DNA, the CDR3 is TGTGCCAGCAGTGATGAACGGACTAGCGGGGTCAATGAGCAGTTCTTC. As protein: CASSDERTSGVNEQFF.

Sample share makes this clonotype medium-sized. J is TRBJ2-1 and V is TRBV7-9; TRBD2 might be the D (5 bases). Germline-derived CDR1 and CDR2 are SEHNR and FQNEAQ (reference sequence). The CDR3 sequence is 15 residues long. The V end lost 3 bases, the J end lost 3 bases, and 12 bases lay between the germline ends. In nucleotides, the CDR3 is TGTGCCAGCAGCTTTCTTATGGGAGTCTACAATGAGCAGTTCTTC. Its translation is CASSFLMGVYNEQFF.

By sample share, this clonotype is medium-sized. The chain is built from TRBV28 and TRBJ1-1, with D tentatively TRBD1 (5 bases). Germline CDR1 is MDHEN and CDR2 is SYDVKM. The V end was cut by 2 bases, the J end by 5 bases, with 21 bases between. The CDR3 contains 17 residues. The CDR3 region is CASSLTLLGAGGTEAFF. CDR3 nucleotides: TGTGCCAGCAGTTTAACCCTCTTAGGGGCCGGGGGGACTGAAGCTTTCTTT. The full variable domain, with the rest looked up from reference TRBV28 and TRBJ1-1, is DVKVTQSSRYLVKRTGEKVFLECVQDMDHENMFWYRQDPGLGLRLIYFSYDVKMKEKGDIPEGYSVSREKKERFSLILESASTNQTSMYLCASSLTLLGAGGTEAFFGQGTRLTVV.

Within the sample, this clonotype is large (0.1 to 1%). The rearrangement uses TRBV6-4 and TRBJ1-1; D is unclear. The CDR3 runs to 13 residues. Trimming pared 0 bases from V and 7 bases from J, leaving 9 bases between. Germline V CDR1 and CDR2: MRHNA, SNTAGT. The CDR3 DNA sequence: TGTGCCAGCAGTGACTCGAATGAGGGTGAAGCTTTCTTT. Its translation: CASSDSNEGEAFF.